The 11 T cell receptor beta chains listed next were all sequenced from one sample in a study of blood T cell repertoires in COVID-19. The table came from immunoSEQ multiplex PCR; TCRdb's copy has only in-frame clones and leaves some out. Among 110,000 to 150,000 clones listed, more than 75% were seen once. The specimen sequenced was peripheral blood. The receptors derive from a woman aged 65 to 85 with COVID-19, enrolled during active disease.

The J gene is TRBJ1-2, the V gene TRBV2, with D possibly matching TRBD1 (6 bases). V lost 6 bases to trimming and J lost 2 bases, with 13 bases between them. CDR3 length equals 14 residues. The V gene's germline CDR1 is SNHLY and CDR2 FYNNEI. Written as DNA, the CDR3 is TGTGCCAGCAGGGGACAAGGCCAGAACTATGGCTACACCTTC. This encodes CASRGQGQNYGYTF.

This clone was detected only a few times. The chain joins TRBV2 to TRBJ1-2, with no clear D. Germline V gene lookup returns CDR1 SNHLY and CDR2 FYNNEI. The CDR3 covers 18 residues. Trimming took 0 bases from V and 1 from J, leaving 18 bases between them. The CDR3 reads CASSEAGASTLGNYGYTF. The CDR3, as DNA: TGTGCCAGCAGTGAAGCGGGCGCGTCAACTCTGGGTAACTATGGCTACACCTTC.

This clone showed up just a few times. This rearrangement joins TRBV19 to TRBJ1-1; 9 bases match TRBD1. Germline V gives CDR1 LNHDA, CDR2 SQIVND (reference sequence). This CDR3 comprises 20 residues. Germline trimming cut 6 bases from V and 4 bases from J; bases unmatched to any gene: 24. The CDR3 nucleotides are TGTGCCAGTAGGCCCCCGAGCCTTGCACGGACAGGGGAAAAATTCACTGAAGCTTTCTTT. The encoded protein is CASRPPSLARTGEKFTEAFF.

The chain is built from TRBV27 and TRBJ2-7; 8 bases agree with TRBD2. The V and J ends lost 0 bases and 2 bases, in that order; junction bases with no gene match: 12. This CDR3 region has 18 residues. In germline, CDR1 is MNHEY, CDR2 SMNVEV (reference sequence). CDR3 amino acids: CASSLSVPGAGAPYEQYF. The DNA of the CDR3 is TGTGCCAGCAGTTTATCGGTTCCGGGAGCGGGGGCACCCTACGAGCAGTACTTC.

The rearrangement joins TRBV6-6 to TRBJ1-5, with 11 bases matching TRBD1. Germline CDR1 reads MNHNY; CDR2 reads SVGAGI (reference sequence). The V gene end was trimmed by 4 bases and the J gene end by 4 bases; junction bases not matched to a gene: 6. CDR3 length: 16 residues. The CDR3 DNA follows: TGTGCCAGCAGTTCCGGACAGGGGGCCGTGAATCAGCCCCAGCATTTT. Encoded protein: CASSSGQGAVNQPQHF.

The rearrangement joins TRBV29-1 to TRBJ1-2, with 9 positions matching TRBD1. The V gene's germline CDR1 is SQVTM and CDR2 ANQGSEA. The CDR3 loop spans 15 amino acids. Trimming at V came to 4 bases and at J to 5 bases, leaving 11 bases not matched to a gene. CDR3 nucleotide sequence: TGCAGCGTTGGGGATCCGGGACAGGGCTTATATGGCTACACCTTC. This gives the protein CSVGDPGQGLYGYTF.

V gene TRBV30 combines with J gene TRBJ2-2; possibly TRBD1 for D (5 bases). The germline gives CDR1 GTSNPN, CDR2 SVGIG (reference sequence). The ends were cut back, 0 bases at V and 8 bases at J, with 10 bases in the middle. The CDR3 has 13 residues. This CDR3 reads CAWSVGRRGELFF. The CDR3 bases are TGTGCCTGGAGTGTGGGGCGGAGAGGGGAGCTGTTTTTT.

This rearrangement joins TRBV7-2 to TRBJ1-1, with TRBD1 matching over 8 bases. This CDR3 contains 15 residues. CDR1 is SGHTA and CDR2 is FQGNSA in the germline V gene. V shed 5 bases, J shed 2 bases, and the junction held 7 bases outside the gene matches. As DNA, the CDR3 is TGTGCCAGCAGCCCCCTGACAGGGGTAAACACTGAAGCTTTCTTT. Its protein is CASSPLTGVNTEAFF.

The V and J genes are TRBV2 and TRBJ2-7; the D is unclear. The CDR3 is 13 residues long. V was cut by 5 bases and J by 3 bases, with 11 bases left in between. Germline CDR1 and CDR2: SNHLY and FYNNEI. The CDR3 nucleotides read TGTGCCAGCAGTTTTGACACTTTCTACGAGCAGTACTTC. Translating gives CASSFDTFYEQYF.

The V call is TRBV5-1, the J call TRBJ2-1; TRBD1 is a possible D gene (6 bases). The CDR3 length is 21 residues. Germline assignment: CDR1 SGHRS and CDR2 YFSETQ. Trimming pared 4 bases from V and 4 bases from J, leaving 33 bases between. In nucleotides, the CDR3 is TGCGCCAGCAGCCAGCGTCTTCCCGCACTGACAGGCACATCCATATACAATGAGCAGTTCTTC. Amino acids: CASSQRLPALTGTSIYNEQFF.

The chain joins TRBV6-6 to TRBJ1-2; 7 bases agree with TRBD1. CDR3 length equals 13 residues. Germline V gene lookup returns CDR1 MNHNY and CDR2 SVGAGI (reference sequence). Losses at the gene ends were 8 bases for V and 4 bases for J; bases not matched to a gene: 7. The chain's CDR3 is CASWDSAIYGYTF. As DNA, the CDR3 is TGTGCCAGCTGGGACAGCGCGATCTATGGCTACACCTTC.